These 8 T cell receptor beta chains came from one sample sequenced in a study of control samples from healthy donors and cancer patients. Data came from immunoSEQ multiplex PCR; TCRdb stores just in-frame clones and leaves some out. In the table there are about 120,000 clones, 93% of which are singletons. Sequenced input: blood. Receptors originate from a man aged 30 to 45 in good health.

This rearrangement joins TRBV12-3 or TRBV12-4 to TRBJ2-1, with D tentatively TRBD2 (6 bases). This CDR3 is 12 amino acids long. Trimming stripped 6 bases from V and 7 bases from J, with 10 bases between. The CDR3 sequence is CASRNGGNEQFF. The CDR3 DNA sequence: TGTGCCAGCAGAAATGGGGGGAATGAGCAGTTCTTC.

The J gene is TRBJ2-6, the V gene TRBV5-1; a possible D gene is TRBD1 (6 bases). The germline gives CDR1 SGHRS, CDR2 YFSETQ. V shed 1 base and J shed 4 bases, with 18 bases lying between them. The CDR3 sequence is 18 residues long. The CDR3 protein is CASSLSAGDLGGANVLTF. The CDR3 DNA sequence: TGCGCCAGCAGCTTGTCGGCAGGGGATTTGGGCGGGGCCAACGTCCTGACTTTC.

The chain's CDR3 is CASSPAPQGANTGELFF. The CDR3 nucleotides are TGCGCCAGCAGCCCCGCCCCCCAGGGGGCGAACACCGGGGAGCTGTTTTTT. The V call is TRBV5-1, the J call TRBJ2-2, with 7 bases matching TRBD1. The germline V gene has CDR1 SGHRS and CDR2 YFSETQ. After removal of 4 bases from V and 0 bases from J, the junction contained 9 bases not matched to a gene. The CDR3 is made up of 17 amino acids.

The V gene is TRBV6-5, the J gene TRBJ1-5; possible D gene TRBD1, 5 bases. The V and J ends lost 2 bases and 4 bases respectively, with 9 bases between them. CDR3 length equals 14 residues. The germline CDR1 and CDR2 sequences are MNHEY and SVGAGI. For the CDR3, the DNA is TGTGCCAGCAGTTACGGGGGTATTAATCAGCCCCAGCATTTT. This encodes CASSYGGINQPQHF.

As DNA, the CDR3 is TGTGCCAGCAGCCCGACCGTTAACTATGGCTACACCTTC. Its protein product is CASSPTVNYGYTF. The J gene is TRBJ1-2, the V gene TRBV6-5; the D is unclear. Trimming shortened V by 6 bases and J by 1 base, and 9 bases separated the two germline ends. Germline CDR1 is MNHEY and CDR2 is SVGAGI. CDR3 size: 13 residues.

The chain combines TRBV12-3 or TRBV12-4 with TRBJ1-2; D gene unclear. V lost 2 bases, J lost 4 bases, and 8 bases lay in between. The CDR3 spans 13 residues. The CDR3 is CASSLRPGYGYTF. CDR3 DNA sequence: TGTGCCAGCAGTTTAAGACCCGGCTATGGCTACACCTTC.

This chain joins TRBV2 and TRBJ2-4; 7 bases match TRBD1. This CDR3 has 15 amino acids. CDR1 is SNHLY and CDR2 is FYNNEI in the germline V gene. The V segment lost 6 bases and the J segment 0 bases; nucleotides outside the gene matches: 5. CDR3 bases: TGTGCCAGCAGAGGGGGCGGTGTAGCCAAAAACATTCAGTACTTC. As protein: CASRGGGVAKNIQYF.

V and J are TRBV6-6 and TRBJ2-1, with 9 bases aligning to TRBD1. Germline lookup yields CDR1 MNHNY and CDR2 SVGAGI (reference sequence). V was clipped by 5 bases and J by 4 bases; unmatched bases: 12. This CDR3 region has 17 residues. CDR3 loop: CASSLPGAGQGYNEQFF. The CDR3 coding sequence is TGTGCCAGCAGTCTCCCGGGGGCGGGACAGGGATACAATGAGCAGTTCTTC.